A single sample gave rise to the 3 T cell receptor beta chains below, sequenced in a study of graft-versus-host responses after intestinal transplantation. Their antigens remain unidentified. The table came from immunoSEQ multiplex PCR; TCRdb's copy has only in-frame clones and leaves some out. The table has about 99,000 clones, over 85% seen once. The sequences come from unstimulated CD8+ T cells sorted from spleen or lymph node cells, collected before intestinal transplant. These receptors were collected from a human donor who received an intestinal transplant.

V and J are TRBV12-5 and TRBJ2-3; no definite D call. CDR3 length equals 18 residues. CDR1 is LGHNT, CDR2 FRNRAP, per germline. V lost 5 bases to trimming and J lost 3 bases, with 24 bases between them. In DNA, the CDR3 is TGTGCTAGTGGTCTCACCCTCCTGCCTCCTGCGACGACAGATACGCAGTATTTT. Translated, it gives CASGLTLLPPATTDTQYF.

The chain has TRBV14 and TRBJ2-7; D possibly matches TRBD1 or TRBD2 (5 bases each). Germline CDR1 and CDR2: SGHDN and FVKESK. The CDR3 runs to 15 residues. V dropped 4 bases and J dropped 5 bases, with 18 bases sitting between them. The CDR3 region is CASSPPGTGLHEQYF. CDR3 in DNA: TGTGCCAGCAGCCCCCCTGGGACCGGACTCCACGAGCAGTACTTC. Variable domain in full (rest from reference TRBV14 and TRBJ2-7): EAGVTQFPSHSVIEKGQTVTLRCDPISGHDNLYWYRRVMGKEIKFLLHFVKESKQDESGMPNNRFLAERTGGTYSTLKVQPAELEDSGVYFCASSPPGTGLHEQYFGPGTRLTVT.

This clone was found once. The chain has TRBV29-1 and TRBJ1-1; TRBD1 agrees at 10 bases. This CDR3 contains 17 residues. CDR1 is SQVTM, CDR2 ANQGSEA, per germline. After removal of 3 bases from V and 0 bases from J, the junction contained 10 bases not matched to a gene. CDR3 protein: CSVELYRDRGMNTEAFF. CDR3 sequence (DNA): TGCAGCGTTGAGCTTTACCGGGACAGGGGTATGAACACTGAAGCTTTCTTT.